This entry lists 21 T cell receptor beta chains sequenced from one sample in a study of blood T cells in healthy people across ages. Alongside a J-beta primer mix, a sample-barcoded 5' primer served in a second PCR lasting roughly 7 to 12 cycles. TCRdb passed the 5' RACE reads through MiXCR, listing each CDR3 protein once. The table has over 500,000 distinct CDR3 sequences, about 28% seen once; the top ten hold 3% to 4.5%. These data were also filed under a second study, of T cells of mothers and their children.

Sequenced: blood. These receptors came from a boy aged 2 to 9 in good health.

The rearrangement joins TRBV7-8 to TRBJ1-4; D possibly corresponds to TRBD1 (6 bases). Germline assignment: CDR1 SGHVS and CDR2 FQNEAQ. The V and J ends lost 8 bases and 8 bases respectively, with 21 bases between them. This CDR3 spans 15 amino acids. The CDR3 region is CASRKRGTKGEKLFF. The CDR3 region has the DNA TGTGCCAGCCGAAAAAGGGGGACCAAGGGGGAAAAACTGTTTTTT. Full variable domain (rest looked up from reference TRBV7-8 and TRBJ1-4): GAGVSQSPRYKVAKRGQDVALRCDPISGHVSLFWYQQALGQGPEFLTYFQNEAQLDKSGLPSDRFFAERPEGSVSTLKIQRTQQEDSAVYLCASRKRGTKGEKLFFGSGTQLSVL.

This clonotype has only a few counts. CDR3 coding DNA: TGTGCCAGCAGCATGGGACTAGCGGAGGCCTACGAGCAGTACTTC. It translates to CASSMGLAEAYEQYF. The rearrangement uses TRBV6-2 or TRBV6-3 and TRBJ2-7, with 11 nucleotides matching TRBD2. CDR1 is MNHEY, CDR2 SVGEGT, per germline. After removal of 6 bases from V and 2 bases from J, the junction contained 6 bases not matched to a gene. There are 15 residues in the CDR3.

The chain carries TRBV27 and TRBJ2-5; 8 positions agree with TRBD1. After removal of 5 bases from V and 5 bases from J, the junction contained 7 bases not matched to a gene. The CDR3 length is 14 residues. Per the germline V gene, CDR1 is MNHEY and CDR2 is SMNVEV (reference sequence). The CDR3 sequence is CASSNWTGLETQYF. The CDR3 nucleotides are TGTGCCAGCAGTAACTGGACAGGGCTGGAGACCCAGTACTTC.

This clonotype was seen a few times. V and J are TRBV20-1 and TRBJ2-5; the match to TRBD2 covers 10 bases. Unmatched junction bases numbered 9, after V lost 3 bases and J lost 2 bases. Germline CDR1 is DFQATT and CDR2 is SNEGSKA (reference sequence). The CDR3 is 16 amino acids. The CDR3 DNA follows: TGCAGTGCTAGGAACCTAGCGGGGGTGAGACAAGAGACCCAGTACTTC. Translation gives CSARNLAGVRQETQYF.

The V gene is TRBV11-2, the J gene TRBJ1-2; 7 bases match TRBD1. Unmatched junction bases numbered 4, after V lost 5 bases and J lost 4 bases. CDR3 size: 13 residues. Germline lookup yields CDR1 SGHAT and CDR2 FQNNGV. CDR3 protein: CASSRTGAYGYTF. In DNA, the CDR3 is TGTGCCAGCAGCCGCACAGGGGCCTATGGCTACACCTTC.

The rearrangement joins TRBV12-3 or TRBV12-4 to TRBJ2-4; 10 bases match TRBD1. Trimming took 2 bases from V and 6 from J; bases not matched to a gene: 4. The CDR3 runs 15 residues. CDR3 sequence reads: CASSLRDRGSNIQYF. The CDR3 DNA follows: TGTGCCAGCAGTTTAAGGGACAGGGGTTCAAACATTCAGTACTTC.

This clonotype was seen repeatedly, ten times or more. CDR3 amino acids: CSVVRQGGQETQYF. The CDR3 DNA is TGCAGCGTTGTACGACAGGGAGGGCAAGAGACCCAGTACTTC. This sequence joins TRBV29-1 and TRBJ2-5; either TRBD1 or TRBD2 may supply D (7 bases each). The CDR3 is made up of 14 amino acids. V lost 4 bases and J 2 bases, leaving 14 bases between the germline ends. Germline values: CDR1 SQVTM, CDR2 ANQGSEA. The variable domain in full, completed from reference TRBV29-1 and TRBJ2-5, reads SAVISQKPSRDICQRGTSLTIQCQVDSQVTMMFWYRQQPGQSLTLIATANQGSEATYESGFVIDKFPISRPNLTFSTLTVSNMSPEDSSIYLCSVVRQGGQETQYFGPGTRLLVL.

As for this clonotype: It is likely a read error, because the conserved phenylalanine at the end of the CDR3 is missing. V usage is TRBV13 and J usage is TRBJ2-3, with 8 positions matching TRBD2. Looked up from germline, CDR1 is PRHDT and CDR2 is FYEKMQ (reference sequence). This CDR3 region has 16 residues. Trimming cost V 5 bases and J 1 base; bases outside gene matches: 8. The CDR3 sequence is CASSTRGAGGTDTQYS. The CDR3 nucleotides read TGTGCCAGCAGCACCCGGGGAGCGGGGGGCACAGATACGCAGTATTCT.

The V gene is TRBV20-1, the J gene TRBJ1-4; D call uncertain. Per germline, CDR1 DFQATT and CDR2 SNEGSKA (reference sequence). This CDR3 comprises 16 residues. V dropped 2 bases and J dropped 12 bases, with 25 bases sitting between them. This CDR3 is CSARPESFWGEAELFF. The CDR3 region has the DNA TGCAGTGCTAGACCCGAGTCGTTTTGGGGTGAAGCGGAACTGTTTTTT.

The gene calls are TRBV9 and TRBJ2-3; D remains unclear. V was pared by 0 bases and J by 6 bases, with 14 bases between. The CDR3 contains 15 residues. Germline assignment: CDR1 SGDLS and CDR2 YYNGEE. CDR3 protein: CASSVGMGYLDTQYF. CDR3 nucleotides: TGTGCCAGCAGCGTAGGAATGGGGTACTTGGATACGCAGTATTTT.

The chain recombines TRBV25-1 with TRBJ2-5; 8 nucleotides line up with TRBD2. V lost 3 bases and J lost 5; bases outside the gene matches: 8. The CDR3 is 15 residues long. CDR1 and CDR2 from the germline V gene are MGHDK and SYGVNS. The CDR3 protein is CASSDSGGPMETQYF. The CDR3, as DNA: TGTGCCAGCAGTGACTCGGGAGGGCCGATGGAGACCCAGTACTTC. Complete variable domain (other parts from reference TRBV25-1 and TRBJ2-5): EADIYQTPRYLVIGTGKKITLECSQTMGHDKMYWYQQDPGMELHLIHYSYGVNSTEKGDLSSESTVSRIRTEHFPLTLESARPSHTSQYLCASSDSGGPMETQYFGPGTRLLVL.

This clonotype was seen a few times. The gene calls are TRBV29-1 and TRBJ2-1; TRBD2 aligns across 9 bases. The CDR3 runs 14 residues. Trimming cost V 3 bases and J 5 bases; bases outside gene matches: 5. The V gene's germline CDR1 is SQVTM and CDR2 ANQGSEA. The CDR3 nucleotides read TGCAGCGTTGAGTGGAGACTAGCGGACAATGAGCAGTTCTTC. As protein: CSVEWRLADNEQFF.

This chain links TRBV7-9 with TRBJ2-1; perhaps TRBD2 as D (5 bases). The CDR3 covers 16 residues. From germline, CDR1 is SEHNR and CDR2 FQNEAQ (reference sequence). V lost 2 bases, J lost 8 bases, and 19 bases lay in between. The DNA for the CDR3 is TGTGCCAGCAGCTTACCTTCTAGCTACTGGGTTGATGAGCAGTTCTTC. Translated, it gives CASSLPSSYWVDEQFF.

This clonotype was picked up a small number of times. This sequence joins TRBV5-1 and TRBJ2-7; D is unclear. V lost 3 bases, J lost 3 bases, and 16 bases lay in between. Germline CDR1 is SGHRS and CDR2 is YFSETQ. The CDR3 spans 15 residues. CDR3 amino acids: CASSSSGSWDYEQYF. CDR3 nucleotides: TGCGCCAGCAGCTCCTCCGGGTCTTGGGACTACGAGCAGTACTTC.

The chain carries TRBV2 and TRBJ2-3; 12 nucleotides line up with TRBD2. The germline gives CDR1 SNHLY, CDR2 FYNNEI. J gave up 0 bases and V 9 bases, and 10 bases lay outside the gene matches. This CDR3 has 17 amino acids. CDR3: CASNGLAGRASTDTQYF. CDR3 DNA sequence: TGTGCCAGTAACGGACTAGCGGGGCGTGCCAGCACAGATACGCAGTATTTT.

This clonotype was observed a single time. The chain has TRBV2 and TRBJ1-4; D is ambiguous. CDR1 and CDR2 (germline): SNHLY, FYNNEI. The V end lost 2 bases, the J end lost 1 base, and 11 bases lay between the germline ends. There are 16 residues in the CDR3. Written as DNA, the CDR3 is TGTGCCAGCAGTGAACCTGGACGAGGAACTAATGAAAAACTGTTTTTT. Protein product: CASSEPGRGTNEKLFF.

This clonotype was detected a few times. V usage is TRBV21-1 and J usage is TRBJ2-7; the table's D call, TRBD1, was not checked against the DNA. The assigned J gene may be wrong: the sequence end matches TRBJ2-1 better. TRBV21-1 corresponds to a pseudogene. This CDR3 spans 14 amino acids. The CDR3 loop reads CASSKTRKGNEQFF. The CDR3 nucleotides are TGTGCCAGCAGCAAAACTCGCAAGGGGAATGAGCAGTTCTTC.

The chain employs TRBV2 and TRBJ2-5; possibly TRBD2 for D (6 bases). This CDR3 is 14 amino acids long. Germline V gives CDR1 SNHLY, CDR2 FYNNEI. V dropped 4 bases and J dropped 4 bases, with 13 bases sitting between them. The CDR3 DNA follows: TGTGCCAGCAGTGTGGGGCGGGATCTAGAGACCCAGTACTTC. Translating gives CASSVGRDLETQYF.

The CDR3 sequence: CASSHGRISNQPQHF. As DNA, the CDR3 is TGTGCCAGCAGCCATGGACGAATAAGCAATCAGCCCCAGCATTTT. This chain joins TRBV7-9 and TRBJ1-5; D remains ambiguous. The V gene lost 5 bases and the J gene lost 1 base, with 12 bases spanning the gap. In germline, CDR1 is SEHNR, CDR2 FQNEAQ (reference sequence). CDR3 length: 15 amino acids. The full variable domain, with the rest looked up from reference TRBV7-9 and TRBJ1-5, is DTGVSQNPRHKITKRGQNVTFRCDPISEHNRLYWYRQTLGQGPEFLTYFQNEAQLEKSRLLSDRFSAERPKGSFSTLEIQRTEQGDSAMYLCASSHGRISNQPQHFGDGTRLSIL.

CDR3 in amino acids: CASSGQGGEGGAYGYTF. The CDR3 region has the DNA TGTGCCAGCAGCGGCCAAGGGGGAGAGGGGGGGGCCTATGGCTACACCTTC. This sequence joins TRBV21-1 and TRBJ1-2; the D segment call TRBD1 is taken from the table without a DNA check. TRBV21-1 is described as a pseudogene. The CDR3 covers 17 residues.

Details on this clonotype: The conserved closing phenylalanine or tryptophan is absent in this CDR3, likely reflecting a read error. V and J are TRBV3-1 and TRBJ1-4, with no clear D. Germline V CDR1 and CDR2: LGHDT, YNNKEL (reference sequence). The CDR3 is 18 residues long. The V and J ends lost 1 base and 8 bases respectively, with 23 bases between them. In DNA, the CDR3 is TGTGCCAGCAGCCAAGCCCGGACGCGGATCAAGAGTGGCGAAAAACTGTTTGTT. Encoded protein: CASSQARTRIKSGEKLFV.